This record covers a single T cell receptor beta chain. This receptor's antigen is unknown. Per-base quality was not reported, and no clone a single base away is much larger than it. CDR1 and CDR2, per the germline V gene (reference sequence), are SGHKS and YYEKEE. The junction shows trimming of 0 bases on V and 0 bases on J, plus 4 bases between the germline ends. Taken from cysteine to phenylalanine, the CDR3 has 15 residues. The entry retains the CDR3 DNA only, 45 bases that are in frame from base 1. TCRbeta CDR3 regions were amplified from genomic DNA by means of the immunoSEQ Assay, a bias-controlled multiplex PCR. Per the original workflow: Within the assay, amplification of reference gene primers was used to estimate how many nucleated cells each sample contained. Sequence reads were collapsed and filtered to measure the absolute abundance of every unique TCRbeta CDR3 rearrangement. Productive Simpson clonality was computed per sample as the square root of Simpson's diversity index over productive rearrangements. TCRdb retrieved this table from immuneACCESS and kept in-frame rearrangements only. Not all clones are present; in checked studies, unresolved V genes account for under half, and no reason is known for the remainder. The V and J calls and clone size come from that table; D and trimming were worked out from the DNA. This sample has around 250,000 clones in its table, and more than 75% of those were observed once. Clones ranked in the top ten supply 9% to 15% of the sample.

The data stem from a study of blood T cell repertoires in COVID-19 (dated by TCRdb to 2020 to 2021). A note on the overall study: Samples covering the acute and convalescent phases of COVID-19 were provided by collaborators in the United States, Italy and Spain. The material from the prospective study consisted of cDNA or gDNA derived from T cells, B-cell-depleted T cells, or PBMCs. Subjects who had been exposed to COVID-19, were actively infected with it, or had recovered from it provided the deeply sampled blood TCRbeta repertoires that made up the dataset. The repertoires were released in a freely available public database intended as a resource for research on the immune response to SARS-CoV-2. The samples were drawn from two sources: the first 160 participants of the ongoing ImmuneRACE study, and 1,000 to 1,500 subjects contributed by 6 global collaborators. Sample metadata almost always included a de-identified subject ID, COVID-19 status, age in years and sex. Where HLA class I and class II types were available, the types were taken from metadata supplied by the sample provider, not from assay-based typing. What the study reported, not specific to this receptor: How much clinical and demographic metadata was included differed by source and by participant, and the metadata was provided uncurated.

Each collaborating institution followed its own protocols to collect whole blood in K2EDTA tubes. For TCRbeta analysis, collaborators shipped samples in one of three forms: frozen whole blood, isolated PBMCs, or DNA extracted from either of those sample types. What was sequenced was peripheral blood. The source of this sequence is a man aged 80 or over with acute or convalescent COVID-19. The receptor chain draws on TRBV5-5 and TRBJ2-6; no D gene call is confident. This receptor carries the CDR3 CASSLGASGANVLTF. The nucleotides read TGTGCCAGCAGCTTGGGGGCCTCTGGGGCCAACGTCCTGACTTTC.